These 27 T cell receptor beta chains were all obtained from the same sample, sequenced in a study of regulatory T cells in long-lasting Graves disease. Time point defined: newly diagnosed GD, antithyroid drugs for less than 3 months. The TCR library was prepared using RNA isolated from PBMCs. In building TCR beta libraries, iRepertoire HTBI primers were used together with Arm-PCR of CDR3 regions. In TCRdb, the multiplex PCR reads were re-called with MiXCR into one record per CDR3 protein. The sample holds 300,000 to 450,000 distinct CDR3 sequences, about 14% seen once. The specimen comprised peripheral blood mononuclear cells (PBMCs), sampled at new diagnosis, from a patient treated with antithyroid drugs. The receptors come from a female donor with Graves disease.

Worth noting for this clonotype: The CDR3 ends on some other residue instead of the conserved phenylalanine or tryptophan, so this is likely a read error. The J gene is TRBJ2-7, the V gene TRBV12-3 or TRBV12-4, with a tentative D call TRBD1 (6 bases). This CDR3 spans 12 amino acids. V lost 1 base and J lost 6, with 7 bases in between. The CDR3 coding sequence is TGTGCCAGCAGTTTAGTGGGGGCCGAGCAGTACTCC. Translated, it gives CASSLVGAEQYS.

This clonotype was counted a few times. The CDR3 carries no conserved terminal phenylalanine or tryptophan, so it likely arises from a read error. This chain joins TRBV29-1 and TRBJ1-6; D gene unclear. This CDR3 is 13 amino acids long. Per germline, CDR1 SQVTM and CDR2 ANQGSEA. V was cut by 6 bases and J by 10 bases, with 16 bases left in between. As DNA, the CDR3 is TGCAGCGTGGCCACAGACCCTAACTCACCCCTCCACCTT. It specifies CSVATDPNSPLHL.

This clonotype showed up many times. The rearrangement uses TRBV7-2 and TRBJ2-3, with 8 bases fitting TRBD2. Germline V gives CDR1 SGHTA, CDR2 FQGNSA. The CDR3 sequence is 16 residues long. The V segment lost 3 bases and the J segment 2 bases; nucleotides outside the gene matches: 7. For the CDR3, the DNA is TGTGCCAGCAGCTTCTCGTTAGCGGGAAACACAGATACGCAGTATTTT. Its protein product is CASSFSLAGNTDTQYF.

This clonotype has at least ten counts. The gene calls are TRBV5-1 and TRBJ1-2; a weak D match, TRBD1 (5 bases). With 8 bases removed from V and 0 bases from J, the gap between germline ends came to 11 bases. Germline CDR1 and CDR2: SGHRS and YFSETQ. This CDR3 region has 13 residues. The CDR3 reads CASNGGANYGYTF. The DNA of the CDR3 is TGCGCCAGTAATGGAGGGGCTAACTATGGCTACACCTTC. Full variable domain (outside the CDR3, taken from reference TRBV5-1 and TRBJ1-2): KAGVTQTPRYLIKTRGQQVTLSCSPISGHRSVSWYQQTPGQGLQFLFEYFSETQRNKGNFPGRFSGRQFSNSRSEMNVSTLELGDSALYLCASNGGANYGYTFGSGTRLTVV.

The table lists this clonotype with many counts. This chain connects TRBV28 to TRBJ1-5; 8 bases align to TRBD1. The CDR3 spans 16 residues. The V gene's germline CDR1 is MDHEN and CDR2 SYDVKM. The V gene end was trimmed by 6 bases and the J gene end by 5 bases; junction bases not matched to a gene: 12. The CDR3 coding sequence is TGTGCCAGCAGATTGATAGGGGCAGGGGGCCATCAGCCCCAGCATTTT. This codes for CASRLIGAGGHQPQHF.

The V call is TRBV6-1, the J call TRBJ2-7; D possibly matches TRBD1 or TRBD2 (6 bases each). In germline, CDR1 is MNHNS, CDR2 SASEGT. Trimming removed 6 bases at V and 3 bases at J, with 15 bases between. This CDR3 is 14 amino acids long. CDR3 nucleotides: TGTGCCAGCAGCGTATCGGGGGCGGACTACGAGCAGTACTTC. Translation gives CASSVSGADYEQYF.

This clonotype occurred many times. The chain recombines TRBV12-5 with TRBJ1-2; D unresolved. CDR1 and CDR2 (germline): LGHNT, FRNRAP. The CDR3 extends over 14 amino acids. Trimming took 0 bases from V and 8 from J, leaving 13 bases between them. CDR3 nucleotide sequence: TGTGCTAGTGGTTTGGTACGGAGGGAAGGAGGCTACACCTTC. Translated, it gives CASGLVRREGGYTF.

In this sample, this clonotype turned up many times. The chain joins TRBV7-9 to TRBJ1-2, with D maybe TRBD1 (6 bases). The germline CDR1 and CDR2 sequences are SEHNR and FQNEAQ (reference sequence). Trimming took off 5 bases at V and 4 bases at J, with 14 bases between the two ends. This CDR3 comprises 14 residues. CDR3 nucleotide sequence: TGTGCCAGCAGCGACACCGACAGGACCTATGGCTACACCTTC. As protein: CASSDTDRTYGYTF.

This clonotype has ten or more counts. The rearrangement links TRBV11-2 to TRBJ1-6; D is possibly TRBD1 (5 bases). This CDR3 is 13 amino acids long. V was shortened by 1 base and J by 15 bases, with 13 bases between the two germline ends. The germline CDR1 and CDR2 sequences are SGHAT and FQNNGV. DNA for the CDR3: TGTGCCAGCAGCTTAGGGGACGGCCCTCGCCTCCACTTT. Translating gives CASSLGDGPRLHF.

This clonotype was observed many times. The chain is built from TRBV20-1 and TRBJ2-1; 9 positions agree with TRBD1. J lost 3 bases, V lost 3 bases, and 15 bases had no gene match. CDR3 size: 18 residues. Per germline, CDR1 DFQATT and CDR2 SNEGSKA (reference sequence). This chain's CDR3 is CSASPTGTGTEFYNEQFF. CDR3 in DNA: TGCAGTGCTAGCCCGACCGGGACAGGGACCGAGTTCTACAATGAGCAGTTCTTC.

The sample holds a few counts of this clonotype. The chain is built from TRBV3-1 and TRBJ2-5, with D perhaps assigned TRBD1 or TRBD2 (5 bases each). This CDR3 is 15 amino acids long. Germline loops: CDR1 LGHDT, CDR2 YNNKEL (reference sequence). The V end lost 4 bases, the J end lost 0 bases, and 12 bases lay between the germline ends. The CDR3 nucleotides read TGTGCCAGCAGCCTCTGGGGGAGCGACCAAGAGACCCAGTACTTC. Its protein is CASSLWGSDQETQYF.

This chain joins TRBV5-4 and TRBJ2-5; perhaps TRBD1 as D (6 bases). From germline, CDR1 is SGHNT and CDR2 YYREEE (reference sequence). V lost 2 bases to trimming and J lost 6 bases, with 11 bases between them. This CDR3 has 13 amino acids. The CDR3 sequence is CASSFWGRKTQYF. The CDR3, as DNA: TGTGCCAGCAGCTTCTGGGGGCGCAAGACCCAGTACTTC.

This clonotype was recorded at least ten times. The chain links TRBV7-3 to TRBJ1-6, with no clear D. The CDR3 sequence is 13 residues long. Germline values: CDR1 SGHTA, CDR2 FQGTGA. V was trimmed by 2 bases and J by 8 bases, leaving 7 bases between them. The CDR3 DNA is TGTGCCAGCAGCTTATACGGGGATTCACCCCTCCACTTT. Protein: CASSLYGDSPLHF.

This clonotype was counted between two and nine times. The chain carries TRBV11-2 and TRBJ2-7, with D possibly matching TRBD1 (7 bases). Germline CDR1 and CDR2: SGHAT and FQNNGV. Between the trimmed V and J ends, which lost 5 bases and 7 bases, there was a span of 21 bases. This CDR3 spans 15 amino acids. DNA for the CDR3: TGTGCCAGCAGCAAAACCACCTGGAGGGGGCGAGAGCAGTACTTC. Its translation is CASSKTTWRGREQYF.

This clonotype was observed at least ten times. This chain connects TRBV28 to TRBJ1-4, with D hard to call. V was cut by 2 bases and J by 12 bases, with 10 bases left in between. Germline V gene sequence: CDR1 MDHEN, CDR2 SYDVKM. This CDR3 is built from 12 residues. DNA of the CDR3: TGTGCCAGCAGTTTAGTCCTCGGGGAACTGTTTTTT. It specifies CASSLVLGELFF.

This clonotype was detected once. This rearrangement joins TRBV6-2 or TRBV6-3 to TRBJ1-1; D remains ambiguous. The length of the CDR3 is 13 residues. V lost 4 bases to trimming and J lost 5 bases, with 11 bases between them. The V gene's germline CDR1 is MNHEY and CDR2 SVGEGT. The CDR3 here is CASSLQLRTEAFF. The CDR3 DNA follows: TGTGCCAGCAGTTTGCAGTTGAGGACTGAAGCTTTCTTT.

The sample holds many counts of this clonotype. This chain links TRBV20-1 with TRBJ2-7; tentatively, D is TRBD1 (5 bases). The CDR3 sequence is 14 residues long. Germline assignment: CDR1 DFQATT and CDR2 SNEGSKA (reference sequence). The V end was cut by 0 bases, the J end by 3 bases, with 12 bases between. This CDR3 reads CSARDNDRFYEQYF. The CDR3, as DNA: TGCAGTGCTAGAGATAATGACAGATTCTACGAGCAGTACTTC.

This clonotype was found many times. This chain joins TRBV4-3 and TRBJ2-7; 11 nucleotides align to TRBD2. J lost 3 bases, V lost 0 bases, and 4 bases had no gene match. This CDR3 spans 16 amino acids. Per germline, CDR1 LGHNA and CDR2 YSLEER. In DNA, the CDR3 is TGCGCCAGCAGCCAAGATCTAGCGGGAGGTTACTACGAGCAGTACTTC. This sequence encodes CASSQDLAGGYYEQYF.

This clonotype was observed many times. The CDR3 region has the DNA TGCAGCGTTGCGGTCCCCGGGACAGGGAAAGAGACCCAGTACTTC. This codes for CSVAVPGTGKETQYF. V gene TRBV29-1 combines with J gene TRBJ2-5, with TRBD1 identical over 9 bases. J lost 3 bases, V lost 4 bases, and 9 bases had no gene match. The CDR3 has 15 residues. Germline values: CDR1 SQVTM, CDR2 ANQGSEA.

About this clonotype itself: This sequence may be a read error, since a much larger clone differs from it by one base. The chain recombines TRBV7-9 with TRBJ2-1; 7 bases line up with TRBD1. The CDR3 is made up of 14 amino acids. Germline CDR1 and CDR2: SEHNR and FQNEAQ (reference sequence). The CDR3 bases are TGTACCAGCAGCTCCCGGGACAGACACAATGAGCAGTTCTTC. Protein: CTSSSRDRHNEQFF.

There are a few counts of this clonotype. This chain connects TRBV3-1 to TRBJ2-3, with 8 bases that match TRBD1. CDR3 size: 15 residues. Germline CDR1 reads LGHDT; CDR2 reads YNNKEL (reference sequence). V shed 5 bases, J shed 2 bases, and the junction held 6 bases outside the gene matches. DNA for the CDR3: TGTGCCAGCAGCACCGGGACAGGTTTCACAGATACGCAGTATTTT. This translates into CASSTGTGFTDTQYF.

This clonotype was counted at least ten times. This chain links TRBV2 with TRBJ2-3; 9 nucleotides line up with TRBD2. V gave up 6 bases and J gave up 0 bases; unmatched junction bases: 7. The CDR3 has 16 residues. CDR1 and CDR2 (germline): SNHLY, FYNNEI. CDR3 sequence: CASSYWTSASTDTQYF. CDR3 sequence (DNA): TGTGCCAGCAGCTACTGGACTAGCGCTAGCACAGATACGCAGTATTTT.

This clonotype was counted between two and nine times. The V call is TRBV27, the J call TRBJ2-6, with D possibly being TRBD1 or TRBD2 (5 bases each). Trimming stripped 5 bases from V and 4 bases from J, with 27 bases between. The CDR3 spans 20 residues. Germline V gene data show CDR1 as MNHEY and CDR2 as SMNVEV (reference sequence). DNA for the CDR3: TGTGCCAGCAGTCAAAAATATCAGGGACGTCCCCCATCCGGGGCCAACGTCCTGACTTTC. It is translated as CASSQKYQGRPPSGANVLTF.

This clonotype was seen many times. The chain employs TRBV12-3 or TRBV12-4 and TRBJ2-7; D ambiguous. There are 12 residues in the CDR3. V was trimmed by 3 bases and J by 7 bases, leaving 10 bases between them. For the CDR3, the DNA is TGTGCCAGCAGTTTCGGAAGCCGAGAGCAGTACTTC. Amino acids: CASSFGSREQYF.

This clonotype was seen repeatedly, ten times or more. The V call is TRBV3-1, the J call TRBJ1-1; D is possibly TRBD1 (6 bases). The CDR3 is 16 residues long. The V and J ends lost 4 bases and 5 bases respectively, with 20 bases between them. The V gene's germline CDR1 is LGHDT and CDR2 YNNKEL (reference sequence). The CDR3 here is CASSPEGHPGWTEAFF. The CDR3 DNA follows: TGTGCCAGCAGCCCTGAGGGACACCCGGGTTGGACTGAAGCTTTCTTT. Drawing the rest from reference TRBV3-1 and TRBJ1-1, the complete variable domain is DTAVSQTPKYLVTQMGNDKSIKCEQNLGHDTMYWYKQDSKKFLKIMFSYNNKELIINETVPNRFSPKSPDKAHLNLHINSLELGDSAVYFCASSPEGHPGWTEAFFGQGTRLTVV.

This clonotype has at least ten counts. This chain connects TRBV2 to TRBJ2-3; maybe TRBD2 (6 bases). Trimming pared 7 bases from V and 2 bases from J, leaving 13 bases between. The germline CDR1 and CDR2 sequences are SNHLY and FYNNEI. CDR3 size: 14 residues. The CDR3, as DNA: TGTGCCAGCATTCGGGCGGGGCTCACAGATACGCAGTATTTT. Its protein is CASIRAGLTDTQYF.

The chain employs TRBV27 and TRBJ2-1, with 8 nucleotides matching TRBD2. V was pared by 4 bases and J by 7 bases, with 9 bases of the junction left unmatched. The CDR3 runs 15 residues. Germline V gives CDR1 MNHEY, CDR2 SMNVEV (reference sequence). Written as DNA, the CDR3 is TGTGCCAGCAGTTCAAGCGGGAGAAGGGGGAATGAGCAGTTCTTC. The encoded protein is CASSSSGRRGNEQFF.